This TCR beta chain was identified in a study of T cell responses to AZD1222 COVID-19 vaccine. General observations from the study: Researchers report vaccine-associated CD4 TCRs spanning spike, with dominance at 160-218 and 743-854. Donors were largely white British and mainly female; clonal diversity was possibly underestimated. Seropositive AZD1222 recipients at baseline numbered only five or six.

Trimming shortened V by 5 bases and J by 5 bases, and 19 bases separated the two germline ends. The CDR3 totals 15 residues. Germline CDR1 is SGHDT and CDR2 is YYEEEE. Remarks on this clone: Its target is unknown.

Libraries were prepared by immunoSEQ multiplex PCR; TCRdb keeps only in-frame clonotypes and omits some of them. Found here are 150,000 to 200,000 clones, more than 80% of them singletons; the top ten hold 6.9%. V is TRBV5-6 and J is TRBJ1-1; weak D call: TRBD1 (6 bases). This clonotype was obtained from an adult in good health. This material consisted of peripheral blood, taken on day 0 of AZD1222 vaccination. CDR3 residues: CASRLGGQQGTEAFF. CDR3 DNA sequence: TGTGCCAGCAGGCTTGGGGGTCAACAGGGAACTGAAGCTTTCTTT.